This T cell receptor beta chain comes out of a study of blood T cell repertoires in COVID-19. Study-wide background: Sites in the United States, Italy and Spain provided acute and convalescent COVID-19 samples. PBMCs, B-cell-depleted T cells, or T cells provided the cDNA or gDNA that made up the material.

CDR3 length equals 13 residues. Germline CDR1 is SGHRS and CDR2 is YFSETQ. Trimming at V came to 2 bases and at J to 7 bases, leaving 3 bases not matched to a gene. In the study's own analysis: Nucleated cell counts were estimated from reference gene primer amplification. The data were produced by immunoSEQ multiplex PCR, yet TCRdb's version contains in-frame clones alone and is incomplete. V and J calls and clone size are those listed in that table; D and trimming were worked out from the DNA. The sample shows under 300,000 clones, around 87% of them seen only once. Individuals aged 18 to 89 years were recruited from roughly 23 US areas.

What was sequenced was PBMCs or T cells enriched from blood (not recorded which). The origin of this receptor is a woman aged 25 to 45 with acute COVID-19. The V and J genes are TRBV5-1 and TRBJ2-3, with TRBD1 matching 8 bases. The CDR3 region is CASSLQGENTQYF. CDR3 coding DNA: TGCGCCAGCAGCTTACAGGGGGAGAATACGCAGTATTTT.